Here is one T cell receptor (beta chain) with its context. Its specificity is unknown. This record comes from a study of cytomegalovirus exposure and HLA in healthy donors. The ends were cut back, 6 bases at V and 4 bases at J, with 15 bases in the middle. The CDR3 runs 14 residues. Germline-derived CDR1 and CDR2 are SNHLY and FYNNEI. General observations from the study: Analysis performed later found roughly 17,000 TCR beta sequences associated with HLA alleles at 0.05 false discovery rate.

PCR primers comprised 60 Vbeta and 13 Jbeta primers. Repertoires were generated with immunoSEQ multiplex PCR, while TCRdb's copy carries only in-frame clones and drops some. The sample has about 120,000 clones; 82% are singletons. The source material was PBMCs. This receptor was obtained from a woman between 18 and 29 years old in good health and CMV-seronegative. V gene TRBV2 combines with J gene TRBJ1-1; maybe TRBD1 (6 bases). The CDR3 DNA sequence: TGTGCCAGCAGGAAACAGGGATCCCCCACTGAAGCTTTCTTT. This gives the protein CASRKQGSPTEAFF.